The clone carrying this T cell receptor beta chain was detected many times. The antigen is undetermined. This specimen comes from a study of T cells in Graves' hyperthyroidism and ophthalmopathy. Whole-study findings and limits: The model predicted ophthalmopathy a median roughly six months before onset. Ophthalmopathy could be told apart from stable hyperthyroidism with a 13 V-J model.

This CDR3 is 14 amino acids long. The ends lost 5 bases at V and 1 base at J; junction bases unmatched: 5. From germline, CDR1 is SEHNR and CDR2 FQNEAQ (reference sequence). Amplified TCR beta CDR3 regions came from RNA transcripts. The TCR CDR3 was amplified in a first-round RT-PCR using the HTBI primer set. Using its own MiXCR run on the multiplex PCR reads, TCRdb lists one record per CDR3 protein. The sample includes approximately 600,000 distinct CDR3 sequences, around 20% of them seen just once. Sequenced sample: blood. The V and J genes are TRBV7-9 and TRBJ2-7; 7 bases fit TRBD2. This clonotype originated in a man aged 25-45 years with Graves' ophthalmopathy. The CDR3 spells CASSISGPSYEQYF. In DNA, the CDR3 is TGTGCCAGCAGCATTAGCGGGCCGTCCTACGAGCAGTACTTC.